The T cell receptor (beta chain) described here comes from a study of shared clonotypes between healthy human individuals. Germline V CDR1 and CDR2: ENHRY, SYGVKD. The CDR3 spans 15 residues. The ends were cut back, 6 bases at V and 3 bases at J, with 12 bases in the middle. Produced via immunoSEQ multiplex PCR; TCRdb's table is partial and in-frame only. Seen here are millions of clones, about 95% observed once, and the top ten hold 0.1% to 0.15%. V and J are TRBV10-3 and TRBJ1-6; no clear D gene. The clonotype comes from a man younger than 35 in good health. The sequencing sample was made of naive CD4+ T cells sorted from blood. As to subset: CD45RA+ positively selected. This chain's CDR3 is CAIREDLSYNSPLHF. In DNA, the CDR3 is TGTGCCATCAGGGAAGACCTGAGCTATAATTCACCCCTCCACTTT.